Shown below are 23 T cell receptor beta chains from a single sample sequenced in a study of sequential checkpoint blockade in melanoma. Some clones are missing from TCRdb's copy, which holds only in-frame ones; the method was immunoSEQ multiplex PCR. Among over 8,000 clones listed, around three fifths were seen once. Treatment indicated: randomized to nivolumab then ipilimumab (arm A) or the reverse (arm B). This sample comprised CD8+ T cells sorted from blood (inferred from file names), obtained from a patient given nivolumab and ipilimumab in sequence. Receptors were obtained from a human donor with melanoma.

The chain couples TRBV6-5 to TRBJ2-7; D not certain. Germline-derived CDR1 and CDR2 are MNHEY and SVGAGI. Trimming took off 4 bases at V and 2 bases at J, with 18 bases between the two ends. The CDR3 sequence is 16 residues long. CDR3 sequence reads: CASSSAENPWPYEQYF. The DNA of the CDR3 is TGTGCCAGCAGTTCCGCGGAAAATCCTTGGCCCTACGAGCAGTACTTC.

J is TRBJ1-1 and V is TRBV27; 7 bases are shared with TRBD1. Germline V CDR1 and CDR2: MNHEY, SMNVEV (reference sequence). CDR3 length: 14 residues. V was clipped by 6 bases and J by 4 bases; unmatched bases: 8. The chain's CDR3 is CASRDRAGGTEAFF. CDR3 nucleotide sequence: TGTGCCAGCAGAGACAGGGCCGGCGGCACTGAAGCTTTCTTT.

This chain connects TRBV5-6 to TRBJ1-2; 8 nucleotides match TRBD1. From germline, CDR1 is SGHDT and CDR2 YYEEEE. The trim removed 4 bases at V and 2 bases at J, leaving 1 base unmatched. The CDR3 runs to 13 residues. The CDR3 DNA sequence: TGTGCCAGCAGCCGGGACAGGAACTATGGCTACACCTTC. It encodes CASSRDRNYGYTF. The full variable domain, completed using reference TRBV5-6 and TRBJ1-2, is DAGVTQSPTHLIKTRGQQVTLRCSPKSGHDTVSWYQQALGQGPQFIFQYYEEEERQRGNFPDRFSGHQFPNYSSELNVNALLLGDSALYLCASSRDRNYGYTFGSGTRLTVV.

This chain joins TRBV5-4 and TRBJ2-1, with D tentatively TRBD2 (5 bases). The CDR3 extends over 15 amino acids. Trimming cost V 0 bases and J 9 bases, with 16 bases left between them. CDR1 and CDR2 (germline): SGHNT, YYREEE (reference sequence). Here the CDR3 reads CASSLGAGPAGEQFF. In DNA, the CDR3 is TGTGCCAGCAGCTTGGGGGCGGGTCCTGCGGGTGAGCAGTTCTTC.

A few counts support this clone. The chain employs TRBV6-5 and TRBJ2-3, with no clear D. Germline loops: CDR1 MNHEY, CDR2 SVGAGI. V was trimmed by 0 bases and J by 6 bases, leaving 10 bases between them. CDR3 length equals 14 residues. The CDR3 nucleotides are TGTGCCAGCAGTTACTCGAACCAGTGGGATACGCAGTATTTT. Translating it yields CASSYSNQWDTQYF.

Comment on this clone: At one end, the junction sequence differs from germline, possibly due to a read error. The chain joins TRBV7-9 to TRBJ2-7, with TRBD2 matching over 11 bases. The germline gives CDR1 SEHNR, CDR2 FQNEAQ (reference sequence). This CDR3 region has 14 residues. This CDR3 reads CASSQTSGSYEQYF. CDR3 DNA: TGCGCCAGCAGCCAAACTAGCGGGAGCTACGAGCAGTACTTC.

Concerning this clone itself: Compared with germline, one end of the junction differs, possibly owing to a read error. The chain has TRBV19 and TRBJ1-2; 10 bases agree with TRBD1. The CDR3 loop spans 14 amino acids. Germline loops: CDR1 LNHDA, CDR2 SQIVND (reference sequence). The CDR3 nucleotides are TGTGCCAGTAGTAATCAGGGACAGGGGTATGCCTACACCTTC. Encoded protein: CASSNQGQGYAYTF. Based on the CDR3 plus reference TRBV19 and TRBJ1-2, the full variable domain is DGGITQSPKYLFRKEGQNVTLSCEQNLNHDAMYWYRQDPGQGLRLIYYSQIVNDFQKGDIAEGYSVSREKKESFPLTVTSAQKNPTAFYLCASSNQGQGYAYTFGSGTRLTVV.

V and J are TRBV12-1 and TRBJ2-1; the table calls TRBD2, which could not be checked here. TRBV12-1 is classified as a pseudogene. CDR3 size: 18 residues. The CDR3: CASSFGWRSAPKDNEQFF. In nucleotides, the CDR3 is TGTGCCAGCAGCTTTGGGTGGAGGTCAGCGCCTAAGGACAATGAGCAGTTCTTC.

This chain joins TRBV4-3 and TRBJ2-3; TRBD2 agrees at 7 bases. Germline-derived CDR1 and CDR2 are LGHNA and YSLEER. Trimming cost V 4 bases and J 4 bases; bases outside gene matches: 11. This CDR3 is built from 16 residues. CDR3: CASSPQGAGSSDTQYF. CDR3 in DNA: TGCGCCAGCAGCCCCCAGGGAGCGGGGTCTTCAGATACGCAGTATTTT.

V gene TRBV4-1 combines with J gene TRBJ2-2, with TRBD1 as a possible D gene (6 bases). CDR3 size: 15 residues. Germline-derived CDR1 and CDR2 are MGHRA and YSYEKL. Trimming pared 4 bases from V and 3 bases from J, leaving 12 bases between. CDR3 nucleotide sequence: TGCGCCAGCAGCCCTCGAGGACAGTACACCGGGGAGCTGTTTTTT. Its protein product is CASSPRGQYTGELFF.

The J gene is TRBJ1-1, the V gene TRBV7-2; D call uncertain. Germline V gives CDR1 SGHTA, CDR2 FQGNSA. The germline V and J ends were trimmed by 5 bases and 0 bases, with 7 bases remaining between them. CDR3 size: 13 residues. The CDR3 is CASSAELNTEAFF. Written as DNA, the CDR3 is TGTGCCAGCAGCGCAGAATTGAACACTGAAGCTTTCTTT.

This rearrangement joins TRBV9 to TRBJ2-5, with D tentatively TRBD2 (6 bases). The assigned J gene may be wrong: the sequence end matches TRBJ2-7 better. CDR3 size: 14 residues. Germline V gene data show CDR1 as SGDLS and CDR2 as YYNGEE. The DNA of the CDR3 is TGTGCCAGCAGCGTCCGAGGAGGGATCGACGAGCAGTACTTC. It encodes CASSVRGGIDEQYF.

This chain connects TRBV6-4 to TRBJ2-1; TRBD2 matches at 11 bases. Germline V lookup: CDR1 MRHNA, CDR2 SNTAGT. With V trimmed by 2 bases and J by 8 bases, 5 bases remained unmatched. The CDR3 contains 15 residues. CDR3 sequence reads: CASSDPSGGPHEQFF. CDR3 nucleotides: TGTGCCAGCAGTGACCCTAGCGGGGGGCCCCATGAGCAGTTCTTC.

The chain joins TRBV4-2 to TRBJ2-5; 9 nucleotides align to TRBD1. The trim removed 3 bases at V and 1 base at J, leaving 3 bases unmatched. The CDR3 spans 15 residues. In germline, CDR1 is LGHNA, CDR2 YNFKEQ. This chain's CDR3 is CASSHEGQGQETQYF. In DNA form, the CDR3 reads TGTGCCAGCAGCCATGAGGGACAGGGCCAAGAGACCCAGTACTTC.

This rearrangement joins TRBV5-8 to TRBJ2-5; perhaps TRBD1 as D (5 bases). The CDR3 covers 14 residues. V dropped 6 bases and J dropped 1 base, with 13 bases sitting between them. Germline lookup yields CDR1 SGHTS and CDR2 YDEGEE. CDR3: CASNFFGAQETQYF. CDR3 sequence (DNA): TGTGCCAGCAACTTTTTTGGGGCCCAAGAGACCCAGTACTTC.

The chain combines TRBV9 with TRBJ2-2; 8 bases agree with TRBD1. CDR3 size: 16 residues. V shed 4 bases and J 6 bases; nucleotides not matched to a gene: 11. CDR1 and CDR2 from the germline V gene are SGDLS and YYNGEE. The CDR3 is CASSSRLDRGPGELFF. The CDR3 region has the DNA TGTGCCAGCAGCTCTCGATTAGACAGGGGTCCCGGGGAGCTGTTTTTT.

The chain joins TRBV4-3 to TRBJ1-5, with D possibly TRBD1 on 5 matching bases. Deletions cut 5 bases from V and 4 bases from J, with 12 bases between. The CDR3 is 14 amino acids. The germline gives CDR1 LGHNA, CDR2 YSLEER. The DNA for the CDR3 is TGCGCCAGCAGCACCACAGGTTCTAATCAGCCCCAGCATTTT. It yields the protein CASSTTGSNQPQHF.

The chain has TRBV7-2 and TRBJ2-7; D is possibly TRBD2 (7 bases). V was trimmed by 7 bases and J by 2 bases, leaving 15 bases between them. In germline, CDR1 is SGHTA, CDR2 FQGNSA. This CDR3 is built from 14 residues. CDR3 bases: TGTGCCAGCAACTATGCGGGGGCTGCCTACGAGCAGTACTTC. Its translation is CASNYAGAAYEQYF.

The CDR3 reads CASSLPLWDRGPKPHNEQFF. In DNA form, the CDR3 reads TGTGCCAGCAGCTTACCCCTGTGGGACAGGGGGCCGAAACCTCACAATGAGCAGTTCTTC. The rearrangement joins TRBV7-4 to TRBJ2-1, with 12 bases aligning to TRBD1. CDR3 size: 20 residues. Germline CDR1 is SGHVT and CDR2 is SQSDAQ. V gave up 2 bases and J gave up 5 bases; unmatched junction bases: 16. The whole variable domain, remainder taken from reference TRBV7-4 and TRBJ2-1, is GAGVSQSPRYKVAKRGRDVALRCDSISGHVTLYWYRQTLGQGSEVLTYSQSDAQRDKSGRPSGRFSAERPERSVSTLKIQRTEQGDSAVYLCASSLPLWDRGPKPHNEQFFGPGTRLTVL.

The chain employs TRBV5-1 and TRBJ2-2; 10 positions match TRBD2. There are 18 residues in the CDR3. CDR1 and CDR2 (germline): SGHRS, YFSETQ. Trimming cost V 2 bases and J 4 bases; bases outside gene matches: 11. This CDR3 is CASSFPFSGGAGTGELFF. CDR3 nucleotides: TGCGCCAGCAGCTTCCCCTTCAGCGGGGGGGCGGGCACCGGGGAGCTGTTTTTT.

This chain joins TRBV7-9 and TRBJ1-5, with D perhaps TRBD1 (6 bases). Germline CDR1 and CDR2: SEHNR and FQNEAQ (reference sequence). The V gene lost 1 base and the J gene lost 2 bases, with 6 bases spanning the gap. This CDR3 has 14 residues. The CDR3 DNA reads TGTGCCAGCAGCTTAGGACAGGGCAATCAGCCCCAGCATTTT. It encodes CASSLGQGNQPQHF.

The chain is built from TRBV6-1 and TRBJ1-5; 7 bases fit TRBD1. The germline V gene has CDR1 MNHNS and CDR2 SASEGT. This CDR3 has 15 amino acids. V dropped 2 bases and J dropped 7; count of bases not matched to a gene: 8. The CDR3 nucleotides are TGTGCCAGCAGTGAATTGGAAGACAGGGTCCAGCCCCAGCATTTT. Translation gives CASSELEDRVQPQHF.

DNA for the CDR3: TGTGCCAGCAGTCCCCGGGAGGGGGCCCAAGAGACCCAGTACTTC. Translated, it gives CASSPREGAQETQYF. V is TRBV28 and J is TRBJ2-5; tentative D call: TRBD2 (8 bases). The CDR3 runs 15 residues. V was cut by 5 bases and J by 1 base, with 14 bases left in between. Germline-derived CDR1 and CDR2 are MDHEN and SYDVKM.